The clone carrying this T cell receptor beta chain has just a few counts. Antigen specificity is unknown. The sample belongs to a study of post-analysis software for immune sequencing data. Findings and caveats of the study: The normalized Chao1 diversity of multiple sclerosis patients was significantly lower than that of controls. When patients were compared with controls, 4 or 5 TRBV segments were more frequent, TRBV5-6, TRBV5-1 and TRBV20-1 among them.

The V end lost 4 bases, the J end lost 3 bases, and 6 bases lay between the germline ends. The CDR3 runs to 12 residues. In germline, CDR1 is MDHEN, CDR2 SYDVKM. Unique molecular identifiers featured in each of the TCR beta cDNA libraries. TCRdb re-derived calls from the PCR reads in MiXCR, one entry per CDR3 protein. The sample lists a few hundred thousand distinct CDR3 sequences, around 40% seen once, with around 10% in the top ten. This receptor was identified in a girl aged 5-17 years with multiple sclerosis. V gene TRBV28 combines with J gene TRBJ2-5; D uncertain. Sequenced sample: blood. CDR3 region: CASSSYKETQYF. DNA of the CDR3: TGTGCCAGCAGTTCGTATAAAGAGACCCAGTACTTC.